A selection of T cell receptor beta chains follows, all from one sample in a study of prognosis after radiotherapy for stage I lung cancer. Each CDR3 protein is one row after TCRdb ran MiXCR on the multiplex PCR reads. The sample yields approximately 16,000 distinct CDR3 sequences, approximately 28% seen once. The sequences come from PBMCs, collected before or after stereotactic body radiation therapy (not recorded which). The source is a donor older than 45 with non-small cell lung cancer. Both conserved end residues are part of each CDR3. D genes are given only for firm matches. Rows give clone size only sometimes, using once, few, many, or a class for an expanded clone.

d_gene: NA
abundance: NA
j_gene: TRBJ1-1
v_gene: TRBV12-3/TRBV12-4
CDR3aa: CASSLGQNPEASF
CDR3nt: TGTGCCAGCAGCTTGGGGCAGAACCCTGAAGCTTCCTTT

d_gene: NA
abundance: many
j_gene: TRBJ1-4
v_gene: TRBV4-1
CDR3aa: CASSQDRVRNNEKLFF
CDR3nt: TGCGCCAGCAGCCAAGATCGAGTCCGGAACAATGAAAAACTGTTTTTT

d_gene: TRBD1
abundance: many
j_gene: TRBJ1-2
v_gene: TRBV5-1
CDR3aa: CASSWGQSNYGYTF
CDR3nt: TGCGCCAGCAGCTGGGGACAGTCTAACTATGGCTACACCTTC

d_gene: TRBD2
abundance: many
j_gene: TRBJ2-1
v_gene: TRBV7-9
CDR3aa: CASRGTSGPDYNEQFF
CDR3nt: TGTGCCAGCAGAGGGACTAGCGGGCCTGACTACAATGAGCAGTTCTTC

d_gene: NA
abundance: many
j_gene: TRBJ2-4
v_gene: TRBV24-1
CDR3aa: CATSDARTGGDIQYF
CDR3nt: TGTGCCACCAGTGATGCGAGAACAGGGGGGGACATTCAGTACTTC

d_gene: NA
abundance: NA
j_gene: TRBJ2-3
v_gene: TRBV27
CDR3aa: CASSLNRADSQIRSIF
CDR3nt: NA

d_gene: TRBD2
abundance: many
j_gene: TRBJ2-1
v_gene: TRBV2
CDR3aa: CASSEERAGYNEQFF
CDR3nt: TGTGCCAGCAGTGAAGAACGAGCGGGGTACAATGAGCAGTTCTTC

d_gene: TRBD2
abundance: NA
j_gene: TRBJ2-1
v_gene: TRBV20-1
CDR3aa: CSAHLAGEYNEQFF
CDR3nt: TGCAGTGCTCATCTCGCGGGAGAATACAATGAGCAGTTCTTC

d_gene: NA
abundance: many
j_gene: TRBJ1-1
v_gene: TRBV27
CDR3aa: CAWVGTEAFF
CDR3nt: TGTGCCTGGGTGGGCACTGAAGCTTTCTTT

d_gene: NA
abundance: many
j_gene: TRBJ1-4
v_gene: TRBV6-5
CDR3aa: CASSFSTGKNEKLFF
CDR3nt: TGTGCCAGCAGTTTTAGTACAGGGAAAAATGAAAAACTGTTTTTT

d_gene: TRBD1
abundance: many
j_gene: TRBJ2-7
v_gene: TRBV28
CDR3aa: CASSYSDRGPYEQYF
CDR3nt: TGTGCCAGCAGTTACTCGGACAGGGGGCCCTACGAGCAGTACTTC

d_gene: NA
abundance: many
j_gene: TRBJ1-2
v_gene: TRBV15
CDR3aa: CATSRDEGQIRGYTF
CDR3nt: TGTGCCACCAGCAGAGATGAAGGACAGATACGTGGCTACACCTTC

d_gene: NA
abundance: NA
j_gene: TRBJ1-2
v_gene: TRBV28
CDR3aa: CACFERGVHCYTF
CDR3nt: TGTGCCTGCTTCGAAAGGGGTGTACATTGCTACACCTTC

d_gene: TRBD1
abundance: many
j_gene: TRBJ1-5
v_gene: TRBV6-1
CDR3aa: CASSGYRGSNQPQHF
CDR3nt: TGTGCCAGCAGTGGATACAGGGGAAGCAATCAGCCCCAGCATTTT

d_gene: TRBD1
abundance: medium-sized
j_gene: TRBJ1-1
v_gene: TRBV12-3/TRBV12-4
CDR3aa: CASSLDRGPEAFF
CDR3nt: TGTGCCAGCAGTTTGGACAGGGGGCCTGAAGCTTTCTTT

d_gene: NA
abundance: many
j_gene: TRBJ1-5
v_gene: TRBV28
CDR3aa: CASSQSRGTQPQHF
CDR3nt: TGTGCCAGCAGCCAAAGCCGGGGAACTCAGCCCCAGCATTTT

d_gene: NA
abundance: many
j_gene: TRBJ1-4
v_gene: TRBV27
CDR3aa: CASSGLTKTNEKLFF
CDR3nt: TGTGCCAGCAGTGGTTTGACAAAAACTAATGAAAAACTGTTTTTT

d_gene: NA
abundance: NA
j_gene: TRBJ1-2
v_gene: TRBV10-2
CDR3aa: CACSDGGAGTRYTF
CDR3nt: TGCGCCTGCAGTGATGGTGGGGCAGGGACTCGCTACACCTTC